Following are 5 T cell receptor beta chains from one sample sequenced in a study of T cells in women clearing cervical HPV infection. Using immunoSEQ multiplex PCR, the repertoire was profiled, and TCRdb retains in-frame clones only, with some absent. The specimen's table records tens of thousands of clones. The specimen sequenced was blood buffy coat. The receptors derive from a woman aged 18-70 years with a cervical HPV16 infection that either progressed to CIN3+ or cleared (not recorded which).

On this clone itself: The read stops 3 residues short of the end of the CDR3; the missing end is completed from the germline J gene. The chain couples TRBV19 to TRBJ2-3; D is possibly TRBD2 (6 bases). Germline loops: CDR1 LNHDA, CDR2 SQIVND (reference sequence). CDR3 length: 15 residues. CDR3 sequence reads: CASSISAGGAETQYF. The covered CDR3 bases are TGTGCCAGTAGTATATCGGCAGGCGGGGCGGAGACG.

In the case of this clone: Sequencing ends 3 residues short of the CDR3 end; the germline J gene provides the rest. The rearrangement uses TRBV14 and TRBJ2-1; D call uncertain. V was shortened by 0 bases and J by 8 bases, with 14 bases between the two germline ends. This CDR3 is built from 15 residues. Germline loops: CDR1 SGHDN, CDR2 FVKESK. CDR3 region: CASSQDLTPNDEQFF. CDR3 DNA (partial): TGTGCCAGCAGCCAAGACTTGACTCCAAATGATGAG.

CDR3 bases read: TGTGCCAGTAGTATTGGGACTAGCAGGGATACG. The encoded protein is CASSIGTSRDT. The whole CDR3 is CASSIGTSRDTQYF. V gene TRBV19 combines with J gene TRBJ2-3, with 9 positions matching TRBD2. The observed sequence ends 3 residues before the CDR3 terminus, with the missing tail filled in from the germline J gene. The ends lost 3 bases at V and 6 bases at J; junction bases unmatched: 4. CDR3 size: 14 residues. Per germline, CDR1 LNHDA and CDR2 SQIVND (reference sequence).

Comments on this clone: The observed sequence ends 3 residues before the CDR3 terminus, with the missing tail filled in from the germline J gene. The genes are TRBV19 and TRBJ2-5; TRBD1 agrees at 10 bases. V shed 4 bases and J 4 bases; nucleotides not matched to a gene: 6. The CDR3 is 15 amino acids. In germline, CDR1 is LNHDA, CDR2 SQIVND (reference sequence). Here the CDR3 reads CASSTTGQGPETQYF. The CDR3 DNA, read in part, is TGTGCCAGTAGTACCACGGGACAGGGGCCAGAGACC.

CDR3 sequence: CASSYSAGADTEAFF. The sequenced CDR3 bases are TGTGCCAGCAGTTACTCTGCGGGCGCCGACACTGAA. The genes are TRBV6-2 or TRBV6-3 and TRBJ1-1; D uncertain. The read ends 3 residues before the CDR3 terminus; that terminus is restored from the germline J gene. Germline CDR1 reads MNHEY; CDR2 reads SVGEGT. The V and J ends lost 0 bases and 3 bases respectively, with 11 bases between them. The CDR3 has 15 residues.